This T cell receptor beta chain was sequenced during a study of T-cell memory formation after mild COVID-19. Findings of the study overall: Day 15 to 85 contracting clones showed balanced CD4/CD8; later expanders leaned CD4+. Mainly CM and EM harbored the contracting CD4+ clones; mainly EMRA harbored the CD8+ ones.

Trimming took off 4 bases at V and 1 base at J, with 12 bases between the two ends. Germline V CDR1 and CDR2: SGHRS, YFSETQ. The CDR3 covers 15 residues. 5'RACE primed at constant segments yielded TCR alpha and TCR beta cDNA libraries bearing sample barcodes and UMIs. TCRdb processed the 5' RACE reads anew with MiXCR; each CDR3 protein has one entry. The sample records fewer than 700,000 distinct CDR3 sequences, about 20% being singletons. Note on this clonotype: Antigen specificity is unknown.

The sequence came from an adult woman who had mild COVID-19 (a few samples of this study predate the infection). Cell type and time point are not known. The rearrangement links TRBV5-1 to TRBJ2-1; tentative D call: TRBD2 (6 bases). Sequencing used PBMCs or a T cell subset sorted from them (not recorded which). Here the CDR3 reads CASSAGTVSYNEQFF. CDR3 sequence (DNA): TGCGCCAGCAGCGCTGGGACTGTTTCCTACAATGAGCAGTTCTTC.